This T cell receptor beta chain derives from a study of circulating and synovial CD4+ cells in juvenile arthritis. The table came from immunoSEQ multiplex PCR; TCRdb's copy has only in-frame clones and leaves some out. The repertoire has under 40,000 clones, just over 90% of them found once; the top ten carry around 2.8%. Only one count was recorded for this clone. Its antigen is as yet unknown. Looked up from germline, CDR1 is SGHAT and CDR2 is FQNNGV. V was trimmed by 2 bases and J by 8 bases, leaving 15 bases between them. The CDR3 has 15 residues. Study results and limitations: Vbeta family usage analysis did not detect the pathogenic-like versus bulk difference. Bulk blood CD4 samples held at least an order of magnitude more or fewer genomes than CPL. Bulk blood CD4 repertoires were more diverse than these.

V usage is TRBV11-2 and J usage is TRBJ1-4; D perhaps matches TRBD1 (5 bases). The sequenced material came from CD4+ T cells from blood. The TCR was taken from a human donor with juvenile idiopathic arthritis. CDR3 sequence (DNA): TGTGCCAGCAGCTTAATGGCAGGGCTGCGGGAAAAACTGTTTTTT. Translating it yields CASSLMAGLREKLFF.